Shown below are 28 T cell receptor beta chains from a single sample sequenced in a study of OX40 agonist ivuxolimab in advanced cancers. Measured with immunoSEQ multiplex PCR; TCRdb has only the in-frame clones, and not every one. There are tens of thousands of clones in the sample; 86% occur only once, and approximately 4% lies in the top ten. The sample here was CD4+ or CD8+ T cells sorted from blood, taken in a trial of the OX40 agonist ivuxolimab. These receptors all come from an adult with an advanced solid tumor such as melanoma, head and neck, liver or kidney cancer.

The chain carries TRBV25-1 and TRBJ1-2; TRBD1 matches 8 bases. Trimming took 3 bases from V and 8 from J; bases not matched to a gene: 8. Germline CDR1 is MGHDK and CDR2 is SYGVNS. This CDR3 has 14 amino acids. Here the CDR3 reads CASSDSTGVKGYTF. The CDR3, as DNA: TGTGCCAGCAGTGACTCGACAGGGGTTAAGGGCTACACCTTC.

The rearrangement links TRBV9 to TRBJ2-2; unclear D gene. Trimming removed 0 bases at V and 5 bases at J, with 8 bases between. The CDR3 has 14 residues. Germline-derived CDR1 and CDR2 are SGDLS and YYNGEE. The CDR3 DNA is TGTGCCAGCAGCGTAGCGAGCCAAACCGGGGAGCTGTTTTTT. Its protein product is CASSVASQTGELFF.

The chain couples TRBV11-3 to TRBJ2-7; 7 nucleotides line up with TRBD1. The ends lost 0 bases at V and 3 bases at J; junction bases unmatched: 11. The CDR3 runs to 17 residues. CDR1 is SGHNT and CDR2 is YENEEA in the germline V gene. CDR3 in DNA: TGTGCCAGCAGCTTAGAGAGAAGGGGGCAGCGGAGCTACGAGCAGTACTTC. Translation: CASSLERRGQRSYEQYF.

This chain connects TRBV18 to TRBJ1-2; D is unresolved. Germline V gives CDR1 KGHSH, CDR2 LQKENI. The CDR3 extends over 15 amino acids. V was cut by 3 bases and J by 6 bases, with 17 bases left in between. CDR3 residues: CASSPLAEGRNGYTF. CDR3 sequence (DNA): TGTGCCAGCTCACCGCTCGCAGAAGGGAGGAATGGCTACACCTTC.

This clone has more than one count but fewer than ten. This rearrangement joins TRBV2 to TRBJ1-4, with D unresolved. The CDR3 contains 11 residues. V was pared by 4 bases and J by 6 bases, with 3 bases between. Germline V lookup: CDR1 SNHLY, CDR2 FYNNEI. The CDR3 reads CASSADEKLFF. The CDR3, as DNA: TGTGCCAGCAGTGCTGATGAAAAACTGTTTTTT.

The V call is TRBV27, the J call TRBJ1-4; tentative D call: TRBD1 (5 bases). V was clipped by 2 bases and J by 8 bases, with 18 bases between them. Germline V gene lookup returns CDR1 MNHEY and CDR2 SMNVEV (reference sequence). CDR3 length: 16 residues. CDR3 in DNA: TGTGCCAGCAGTTTAAATTTCGGCCAGGGTGGGGAAAAACTGTTTTTT. Residues: CASSLNFGQGGEKLFF.

The rearrangement links TRBV29-1 to TRBJ1-1; 7 bases line up with TRBD1. Germline V CDR1 and CDR2: SQVTM, ANQGSEA. This CDR3 contains 13 residues. Unmatched junction bases numbered 6, after V lost 8 bases and J lost 0 bases. CDR3 sequence reads: CSILQGMNTEAFF. For the CDR3, the DNA is TGCAGCATCCTACAGGGGATGAACACTGAAGCTTTCTTT.

The chain employs TRBV30 and TRBJ2-1, with D possibly matching TRBD1 (6 bases). The germline gives CDR1 GTSNPN, CDR2 SVGIG (reference sequence). Trimming cost V 4 bases and J 2 bases, with 12 bases left between them. There are 14 residues in the CDR3. CDR3 nucleotides: TGTGCCTGGAATCAGGGGACCACCTACAATGAGCAGTTCTTC. Its protein product is CAWNQGTTYNEQFF. Drawing the rest from reference TRBV30 and TRBJ2-1, the complete variable domain is SQTIHQWPATLVQPVGSPLSLECTVEGTSNPNLYWYRQAAGRGLQLLFYSVGIGQISSEVPQNLSASRPQDRQFILSSKKLLLSDSGFYLCAWNQGTTYNEQFFGPGTRLTVL.

The genes are TRBV5-4 and TRBJ1-1; TRBD1 is a possible D gene (6 bases). The germline gives CDR1 SGHNT, CDR2 YYREEE (reference sequence). Trimming took 0 bases from V and 4 from J, leaving 13 bases between them. This CDR3 is built from 15 residues. DNA of the CDR3: TGTGCCAGCAGCTTGGCCGAGGGGGGGGGCACTGAAGCTTTCTTT. It codes for CASSLAEGGGTEAFF.

This chain connects TRBV7-2 to TRBJ1-5; D gene ambiguous. CDR3 length: 12 residues. Germline-derived CDR1 and CDR2 are SGHTA and FQGNSA. The V and J ends lost 6 bases and 4 bases respectively, with 7 bases between them. CDR3 in DNA: TGTGCCAGCAGACTGGAAAATCAGCCCCAGCATTTT. It specifies CASRLENQPQHF.

The chain's CDR3 is CALEAGGQDTQYF. CDR3 DNA: TGTGCCCTCGAGGCGGGGGGCCAGGATACGCAGTATTTT. This chain uses TRBV30 with TRBJ2-3; 8 bases map to TRBD2. Trimming removed 8 bases from V and 6 bases from J; junction bases left unmatched: 10. The CDR3 covers 13 residues. Germline assignment: CDR1 GTSNPN and CDR2 SVGIG (reference sequence).

This clone was seen just once. The chain couples TRBV2 to TRBJ2-5; 7 bases are a match to TRBD2. Germline V gene lookup returns CDR1 SNHLY and CDR2 FYNNEI. With 9 bases clipped from V and 5 bases from J, the junction kept 12 bases outside the gene matches. This CDR3 has 14 amino acids. CDR3 sequence (DNA): TGTGCCAGTACCCTGGGGCTAGCGGTGGAGACCCAGTACTTC. It codes for CASTLGLAVETQYF.

V usage is TRBV5-1 and J usage is TRBJ2-1; a possible D gene is TRBD2 (6 bases). CDR3 length: 15 residues. Between the trimmed V and J ends, which lost 1 base and 8 bases, there was a span of 16 bases. Germline CDR1 reads SGHRS; CDR2 reads YFSETQ. In nucleotides, the CDR3 is TGCGCCAGCAGCTTGTTATCTGAAAGGAGGGATGAGCAGTTCTTC. This encodes CASSLLSERRDEQFF.

This chain links TRBV6-5 with TRBJ2-1; 7 nucleotides align to TRBD1. The germline gives CDR1 MNHEY, CDR2 SVGAGI. The length of the CDR3 is 15 residues. Trimming took 6 bases from V and 3 from J; bases not matched to a gene: 8. In DNA, the CDR3 is TGTGCCAGCAGACCTCCGGGACAGTTCTACAATGAGCAGTTCTTC. Encoded protein: CASRPPGQFYNEQFF.

The chain combines TRBV5-6 with TRBJ1-2; D uncertain. Trimming shortened V by 2 bases and J by 5 bases, and 13 bases separated the two germline ends. Germline CDR1 and CDR2: SGHDT and YYEEEE. The CDR3 loop spans 14 amino acids. The chain's CDR3 is CASSFPRTLYGYTF. The DNA of the CDR3 is TGTGCCAGCAGCTTTCCGCGGACTTTGTATGGCTACACCTTC.

The chain employs TRBV9 and TRBJ1-2; 10 positions agree with TRBD1. The CDR3 is 20 amino acids. V lost 6 bases and J lost 6; bases outside the gene matches: 26. Per germline, CDR1 SGDLS and CDR2 YYNGEE. The CDR3 DNA follows: TGTGCCAGCACCCAAGAACCCGACAGGGGGCCCGTAACCAAGAGGAATGGCTACACCTTC. It encodes CASTQEPDRGPVTKRNGYTF.

The V gene is TRBV7-2, the J gene TRBJ2-5; maybe TRBD2 (6 bases). V lost 1 base and J lost 6, with 24 bases in between. The CDR3 loop spans 18 amino acids. Germline values: CDR1 SGHTA, CDR2 FQGNSA. CDR3: CASSLVGGDLVGMKTQYF. CDR3 nucleotides: TGTGCCAGCAGCTTAGTGGGGGGAGATCTAGTGGGGATGAAGACCCAGTACTTC.

This chain uses TRBV6-5 with TRBJ1-2; no definite D call. Germline CDR1 reads MNHEY; CDR2 reads SVGAGI. This CDR3 comprises 14 residues. Trimming took 2 bases from V and 5 from J, leaving 12 bases between them. The chain's CDR3 is CASSYGRREYGYTF. The CDR3 bases are TGTGCCAGCAGTTACGGGAGAAGGGAATATGGCTACACCTTC.

This clone has only one observation. This chain joins TRBV7-2 and TRBJ2-2; 13 bases match TRBD2. The germline V gene encodes CDR1 SGHTA and CDR2 FQGNSA. CDR3 length equals 16 residues. The trim removed 2 bases at V and 8 bases at J, leaving 5 bases unmatched. The CDR3 loop reads CASSLRGLAGTGELFF. CDR3 nucleotides: TGTGCCAGCAGCTTACGGGGACTAGCGGGGACTGGGGAGCTGTTTTTT.

Remarks on this clone: At one of its ends the junction is not consistent with the germline gene, which may arise from a read error. The V call is TRBV7-7, the J call TRBJ2-5; D remains unclear. CDR1 and CDR2 from the germline V gene are SSHAT and FNYEAQ (reference sequence). The CDR3 runs 14 residues. Here the CDR3 DNA reads TGTGCTAGCAGCCTTGGAGCCCAAGAGAGGACCCAGTACTTC. Its translation is CASSLGAQERTQYF.

This clone was recorded only once. The CDR3 loop reads CASSSPGQGNEQFF. CDR3 DNA: TGTGCCAGCAGTTCACCGGGACAGGGGAATGAGCAGTTCTTC. The chain joins TRBV27 to TRBJ2-1; 10 nucleotides agree with TRBD1. The germline V gene has CDR1 MNHEY and CDR2 SMNVEV (reference sequence). J gave up 7 bases and V 4 bases, and 4 bases lay outside the gene matches. The CDR3 is 14 residues long.

V is TRBV19 and J is TRBJ2-2; unclear D gene. The V end was cut by 7 bases, the J end by 0 bases, with 15 bases between. The CDR3 is made up of 16 amino acids. CDR1 and CDR2 (germline): LNHDA, SQIVND (reference sequence). Here the CDR3 reads CASTLGSPSNTGELFF. The CDR3 DNA reads as TGTGCCAGTACCCTTGGTAGCCCTTCGAACACCGGGGAGCTGTTTTTT.

V and J are TRBV6-1 and TRBJ1-3; TRBD1 aligns across 7 bases. The CDR3 contains 14 residues. Germline assignment: CDR1 MNHNS and CDR2 SASEGT. The V segment lost 9 bases and the J segment 0 bases; nucleotides outside the gene matches: 5. DNA of the CDR3: TGTGCCAGTAAACAGGGGTTCTCTGGAAACACCATATATTTT. Protein product: CASKQGFSGNTIYF.

This clone occurred once. The rearrangement uses TRBV6-1 and TRBJ1-4, with D possibly TRBD1 on 6 matching bases. With 6 bases removed from V and 5 bases from J, the gap between germline ends came to 10 bases. The CDR3 spans 13 residues. The germline V gene has CDR1 MNHNS and CDR2 SASEGT. DNA of the CDR3: TGTGCCAGCAGGGTCACAGGGAATGAAAAACTGTTTTTT. It translates to CASRVTGNEKLFF.

This clone was recorded once. The V and J genes are TRBV6-5 and TRBJ1-4; possible D gene TRBD1, 6 bases. The germline gives CDR1 MNHEY, CDR2 SVGAGI. The germline V and J ends were trimmed by 2 bases and 6 bases, with 7 bases remaining between them. The CDR3 has 13 residues. This CDR3 reads CASSYRGDEKLFF. CDR3 in DNA: TGTGCCAGCAGTTACAGGGGGGATGAAAAACTGTTTTTT.

CDR3 coding DNA: TGTGCCATCAGTTACAACTCTAGCACAGATACGCAGTATTTT. It codes for CAISYNSSTDTQYF. V is TRBV10-3 and J is TRBJ2-3; D is unresolved. V lost 5 bases to trimming and J lost 0 bases, with 9 bases between them. The CDR3 runs 14 residues. The germline V gene encodes CDR1 ENHRY and CDR2 SYGVKD.

The V gene is TRBV11-2, the J gene TRBJ1-2; perhaps TRBD1 as D (6 bases). Germline V lookup: CDR1 SGHAT, CDR2 FQNNGV. The V gene lost 4 bases and the J gene lost 1 base, with 7 bases spanning the gap. This CDR3 is 13 amino acids long. CDR3 DNA: TGTGCCAGCAGCTGGGACAATAACTATGGCTACACCTTC. Translation: CASSWDNNYGYTF.

The chain is built from TRBV5-1 and TRBJ1-1; D uncertain. This CDR3 contains 14 residues. Deletions cut 2 bases from V and 8 bases from J, with 16 bases between. Germline CDR1 SGHRS, CDR2 YFSETQ. CDR3 residues: CASSFHGDTEEAFF. The CDR3 DNA sequence: TGCGCCAGCAGCTTCCATGGGGATACGGAAGAAGCTTTCTTT.